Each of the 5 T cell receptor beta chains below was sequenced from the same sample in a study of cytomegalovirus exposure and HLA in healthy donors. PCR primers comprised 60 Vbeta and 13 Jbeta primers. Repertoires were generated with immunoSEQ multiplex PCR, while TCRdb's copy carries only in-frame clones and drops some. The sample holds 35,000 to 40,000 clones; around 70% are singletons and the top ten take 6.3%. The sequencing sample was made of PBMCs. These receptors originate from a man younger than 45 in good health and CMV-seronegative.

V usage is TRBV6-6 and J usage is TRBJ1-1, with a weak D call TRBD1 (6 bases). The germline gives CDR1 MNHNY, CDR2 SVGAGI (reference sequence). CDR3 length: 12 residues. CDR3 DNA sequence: TGTGCACACAGGGAGGGTTACACTGAAGCTTTCTTT. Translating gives CAHREGYTEAFF.

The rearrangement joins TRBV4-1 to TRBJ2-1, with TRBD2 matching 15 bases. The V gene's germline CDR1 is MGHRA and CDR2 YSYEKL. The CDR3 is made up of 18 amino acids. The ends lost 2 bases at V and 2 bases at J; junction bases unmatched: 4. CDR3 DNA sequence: TGCGCCAGCAGCCAACTGGGACTAGCGGGAGGAACCTACAATGAGCAGTTCTTC. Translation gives CASSQLGLAGGTYNEQFF.

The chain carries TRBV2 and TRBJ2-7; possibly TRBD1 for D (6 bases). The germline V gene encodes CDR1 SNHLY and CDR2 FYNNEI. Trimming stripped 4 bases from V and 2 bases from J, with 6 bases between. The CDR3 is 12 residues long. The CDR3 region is CASSGTAYEQYF. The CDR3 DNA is TGTGCCAGCAGTGGGACAGCCTACGAGCAGTACTTC.

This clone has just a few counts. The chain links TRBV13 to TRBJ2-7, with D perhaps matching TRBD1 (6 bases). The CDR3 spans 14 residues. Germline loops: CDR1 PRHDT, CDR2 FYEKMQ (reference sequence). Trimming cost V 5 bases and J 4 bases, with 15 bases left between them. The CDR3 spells CASSPTDRLYEQYF. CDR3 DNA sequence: TGTGCCAGCAGCCCCACAGACAGGTTATACGAGCAGTACTTC.

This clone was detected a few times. CDR3 sequence: CASNRGAVNEQFF. The CDR3 DNA reads as TGCGCCAGCAACCGGGGAGCCGTCAATGAGCAGTTCTTC. This chain connects TRBV10-2 to TRBJ2-1; a possible D gene is TRBD2 (5 bases). Trimming stripped 7 bases from V and 6 bases from J, with 13 bases between. CDR1 WSHSY and CDR2 SAAADI come from the germline V gene. The CDR3 has 13 residues.